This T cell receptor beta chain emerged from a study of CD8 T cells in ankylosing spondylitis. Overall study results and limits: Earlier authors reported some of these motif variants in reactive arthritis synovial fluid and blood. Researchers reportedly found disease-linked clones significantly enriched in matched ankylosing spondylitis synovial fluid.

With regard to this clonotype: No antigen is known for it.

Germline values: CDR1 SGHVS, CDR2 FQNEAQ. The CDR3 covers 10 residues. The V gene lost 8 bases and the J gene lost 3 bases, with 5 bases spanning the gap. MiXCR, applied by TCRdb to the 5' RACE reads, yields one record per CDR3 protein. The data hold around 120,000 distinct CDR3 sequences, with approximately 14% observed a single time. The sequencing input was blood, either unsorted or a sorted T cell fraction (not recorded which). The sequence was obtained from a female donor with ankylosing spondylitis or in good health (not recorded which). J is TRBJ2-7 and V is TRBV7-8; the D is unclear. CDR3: CASANYEQYF. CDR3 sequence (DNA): TGTGCCAGCGCAAACTACGAGCAGTACTTC.